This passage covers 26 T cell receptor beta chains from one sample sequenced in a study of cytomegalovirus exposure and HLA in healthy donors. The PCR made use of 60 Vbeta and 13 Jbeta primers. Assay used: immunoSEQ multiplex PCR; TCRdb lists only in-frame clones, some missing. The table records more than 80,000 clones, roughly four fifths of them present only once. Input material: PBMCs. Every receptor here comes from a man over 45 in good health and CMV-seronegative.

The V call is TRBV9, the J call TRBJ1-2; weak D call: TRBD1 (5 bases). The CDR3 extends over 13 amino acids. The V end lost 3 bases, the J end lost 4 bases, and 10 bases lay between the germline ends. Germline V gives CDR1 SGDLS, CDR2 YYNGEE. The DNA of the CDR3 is TGTGCCAGCAGCGCGGACATGACCTATGGCTACACCTTC. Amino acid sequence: CASSADMTYGYTF.

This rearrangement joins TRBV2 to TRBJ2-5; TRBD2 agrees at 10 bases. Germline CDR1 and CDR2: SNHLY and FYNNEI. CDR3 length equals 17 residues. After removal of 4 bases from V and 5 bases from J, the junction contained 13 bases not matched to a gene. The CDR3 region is CASSVRASGGGRETQYF. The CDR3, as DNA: TGTGCCAGCAGTGTTCGGGCGAGCGGGGGGGGCCGGGAGACCCAGTACTTC.

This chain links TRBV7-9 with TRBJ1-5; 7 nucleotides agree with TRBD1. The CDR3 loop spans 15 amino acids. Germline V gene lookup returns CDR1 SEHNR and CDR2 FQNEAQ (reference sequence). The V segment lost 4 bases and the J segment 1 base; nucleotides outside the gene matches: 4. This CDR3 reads CASSWGTESNQPQHF. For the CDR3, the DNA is TGTGCCAGCAGCTGGGGGACAGAGAGCAATCAGCCCCAGCATTTT.

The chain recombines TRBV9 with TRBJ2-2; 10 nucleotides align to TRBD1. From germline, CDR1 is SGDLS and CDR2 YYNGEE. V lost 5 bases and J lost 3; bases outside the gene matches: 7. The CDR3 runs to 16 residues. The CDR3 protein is CASRAVGQGDTGELFF. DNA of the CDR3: TGTGCCAGCAGAGCAGTCGGACAGGGGGACACCGGGGAGCTGTTTTTT.

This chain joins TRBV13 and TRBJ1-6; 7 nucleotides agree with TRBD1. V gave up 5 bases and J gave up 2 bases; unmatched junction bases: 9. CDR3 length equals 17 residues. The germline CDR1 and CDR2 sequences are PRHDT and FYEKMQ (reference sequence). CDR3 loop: CASSLGQGVTYNSPLHF. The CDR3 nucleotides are TGTGCCAGCAGCCTGGGGCAGGGGGTAACCTATAATTCACCCCTCCACTTT.

CDR3 DNA: TGTGCTAGTGGCGCCCTTTCGGGGATGGCAGACACTGAAGCTTTCTTT. This sequence encodes CASGALSGMADTEAFF. The chain links TRBV12-5 to TRBJ1-1; D is unclear. CDR3 length equals 16 residues. CDR1 LGHNT and CDR2 FRNRAP come from the germline V gene. V lost 6 bases, J lost 3 bases, and 20 bases lay in between.

The DNA for the CDR3 is TGTGCCAGCAGTTCTGGGACTAGCGGCATACGTGAGCAGTTCTTC. This codes for CASSSGTSGIREQFF. The chain uses TRBV28 and TRBJ2-1; 11 positions match TRBD2. Germline loops: CDR1 MDHEN, CDR2 SYDVKM. V trimming: 4 bases; J trimming: 9 bases; junction bases outside the gene matches: 8. This CDR3 has 15 residues.

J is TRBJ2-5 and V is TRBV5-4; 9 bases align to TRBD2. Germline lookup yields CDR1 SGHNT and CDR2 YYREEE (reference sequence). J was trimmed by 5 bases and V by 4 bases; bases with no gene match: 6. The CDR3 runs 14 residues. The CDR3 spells CASSRGLAGETQYF. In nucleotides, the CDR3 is TGTGCCAGCAGCCGGGGACTAGCAGGGGAGACCCAGTACTTC.

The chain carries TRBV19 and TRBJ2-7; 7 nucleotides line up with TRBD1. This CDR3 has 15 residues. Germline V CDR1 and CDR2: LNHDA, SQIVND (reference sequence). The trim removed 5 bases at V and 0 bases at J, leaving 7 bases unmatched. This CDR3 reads CASSCDRESSYEQYV. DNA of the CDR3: TGTGCCAGTAGTTGCGACAGGGAGAGCTCCTACGAGCAGTACGTC.

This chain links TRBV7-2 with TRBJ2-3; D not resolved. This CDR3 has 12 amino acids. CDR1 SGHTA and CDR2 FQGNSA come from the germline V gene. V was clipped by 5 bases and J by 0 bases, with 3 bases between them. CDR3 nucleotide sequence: TGTGCCAGCAGCCCTAGCACAGATACGCAGTATTTT. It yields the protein CASSPSTDTQYF.

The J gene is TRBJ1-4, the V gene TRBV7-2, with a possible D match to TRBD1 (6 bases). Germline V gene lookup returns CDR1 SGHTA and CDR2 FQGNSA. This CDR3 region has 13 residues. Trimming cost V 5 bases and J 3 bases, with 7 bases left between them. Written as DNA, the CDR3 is TGTGCCAGCAGCGGACAGCCTAATGAAAAACTGTTTTTT. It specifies CASSGQPNEKLFF.

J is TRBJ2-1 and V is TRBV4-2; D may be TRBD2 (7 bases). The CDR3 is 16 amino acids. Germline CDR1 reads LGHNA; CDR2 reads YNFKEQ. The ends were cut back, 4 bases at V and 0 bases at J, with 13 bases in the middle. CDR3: CASSREGGGSYNEQFF. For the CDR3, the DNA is TGTGCCAGCAGCCGGGAGGGGGGGGGCTCCTACAATGAGCAGTTCTTC.

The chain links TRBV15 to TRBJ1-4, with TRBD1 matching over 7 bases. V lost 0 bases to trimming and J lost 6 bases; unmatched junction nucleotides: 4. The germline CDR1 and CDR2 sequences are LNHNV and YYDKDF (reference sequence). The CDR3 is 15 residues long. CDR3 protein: CATSRDQGVDEKLFF. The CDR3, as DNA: TGTGCCACCAGCAGAGATCAGGGGGTGGATGAAAAACTGTTTTTT.

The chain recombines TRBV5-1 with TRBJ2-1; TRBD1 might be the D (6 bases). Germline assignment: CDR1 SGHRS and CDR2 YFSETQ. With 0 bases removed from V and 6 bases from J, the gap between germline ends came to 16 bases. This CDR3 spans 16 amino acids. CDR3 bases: TGCGCCAGCAGCTTGGGTCGCAGGGGATGGACCAATGAGCAGTTCTTC. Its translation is CASSLGRRGWTNEQFF.

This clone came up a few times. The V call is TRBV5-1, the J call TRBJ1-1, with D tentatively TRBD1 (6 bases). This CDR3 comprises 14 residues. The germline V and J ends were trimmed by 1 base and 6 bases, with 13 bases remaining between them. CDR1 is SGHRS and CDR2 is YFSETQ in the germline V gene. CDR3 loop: CASSLNGGASEAFF. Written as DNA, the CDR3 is TGCGCCAGCAGCTTGAATGGGGGGGCTTCTGAAGCTTTCTTT.

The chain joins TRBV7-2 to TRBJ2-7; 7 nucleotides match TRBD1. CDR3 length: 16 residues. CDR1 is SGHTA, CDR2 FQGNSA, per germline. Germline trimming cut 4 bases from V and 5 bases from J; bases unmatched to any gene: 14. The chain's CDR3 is CASSSGANQGVHEQYF. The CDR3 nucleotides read TGTGCCAGCAGCTCTGGGGCCAATCAGGGGGTCCACGAGCAGTACTTC. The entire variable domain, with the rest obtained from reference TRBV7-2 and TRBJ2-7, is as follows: GAGVSQSPSNKVTEKGKDVELRCDPISGHTALYWYRQSLGQGLEFLIYFQGNSAPDKSGLPSDRFSAERTGGSVSTLTIQRTQQEDSAVYLCASSSGANQGVHEQYFGPGTRLTVT.

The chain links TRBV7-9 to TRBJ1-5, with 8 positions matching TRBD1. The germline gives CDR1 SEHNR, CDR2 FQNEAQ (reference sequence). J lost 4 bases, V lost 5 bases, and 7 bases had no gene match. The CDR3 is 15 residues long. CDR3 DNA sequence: TGTGCCAGCAGCGCCCCAGGGGGCTCTAATCAGCCCCAGCATTTT. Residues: CASSAPGGSNQPQHF. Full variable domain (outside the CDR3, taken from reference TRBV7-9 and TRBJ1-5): DTGVSQNPRHKITKRGQNVTFRCDPISEHNRLYWYRQTLGQGPEFLTYFQNEAQLEKSRLLSDRFSAERPKGSFSTLEIQRTEQGDSAMYLCASSAPGGSNQPQHFGDGTRLSIL.

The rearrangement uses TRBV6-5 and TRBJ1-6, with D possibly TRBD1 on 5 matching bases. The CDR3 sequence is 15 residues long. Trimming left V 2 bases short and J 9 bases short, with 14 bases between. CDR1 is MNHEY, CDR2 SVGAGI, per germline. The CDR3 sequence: CASSYGSGAGSPLHF. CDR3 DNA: TGTGCCAGCAGTTACGGGAGCGGGGCTGGTTCACCCCTCCACTTT.

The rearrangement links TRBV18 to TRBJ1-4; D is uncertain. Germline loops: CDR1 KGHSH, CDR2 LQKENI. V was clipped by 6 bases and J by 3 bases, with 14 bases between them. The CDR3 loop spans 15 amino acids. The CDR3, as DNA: TGTGCCAGCTCCCCTGATGAGGGAGCTAATGAAAAACTGTTTTTT. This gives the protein CASSPDEGANEKLFF. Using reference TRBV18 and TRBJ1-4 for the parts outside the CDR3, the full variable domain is NAGVMQNPRHLVRRRGQEARLRCSPMKGHSHVYWYRQLPEEGLKFMVYLQKENIIDESGMPKERFSAEFPKEGPSILRIQQVVRGDSAAYFCASSPDEGANEKLFFGSGTQLSVL.

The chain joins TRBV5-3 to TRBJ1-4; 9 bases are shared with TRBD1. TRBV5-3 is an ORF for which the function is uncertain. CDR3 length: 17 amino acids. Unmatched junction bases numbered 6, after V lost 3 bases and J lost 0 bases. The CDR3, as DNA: TGTGCCAGAAGCTCACCGGGACAGGGAGCAACTAATGAAAAACTGTTTTTT. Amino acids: CARSSPGQGATNEKLFF.

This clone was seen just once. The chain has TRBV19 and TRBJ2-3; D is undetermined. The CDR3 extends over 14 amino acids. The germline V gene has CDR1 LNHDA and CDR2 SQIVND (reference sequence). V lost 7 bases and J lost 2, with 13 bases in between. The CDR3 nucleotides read TGTGCCAGTAAGTCCGCGCCCTTCACAGATACGCAGTATTTT. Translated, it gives CASKSAPFTDTQYF.

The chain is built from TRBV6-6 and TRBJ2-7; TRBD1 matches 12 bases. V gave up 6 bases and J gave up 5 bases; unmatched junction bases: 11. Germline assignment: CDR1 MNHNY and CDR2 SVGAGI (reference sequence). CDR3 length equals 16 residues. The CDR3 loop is CASRGGSGTGGNEQYV. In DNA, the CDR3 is TGTGCCAGCAGGGGAGGTTCCGGGACAGGGGGCAACGAGCAGTACGTC.

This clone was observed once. The CDR3 spells CASSIRGAQPQHF. The CDR3 DNA reads as TGTGCCAGTAGTATTCGGGGAGCTCAGCCCCAGCATTTT. This rearrangement joins TRBV19 to TRBJ1-5; D remains unclear. Germline CDR1 LNHDA, CDR2 SQIVND (reference sequence). Deletions cut 3 bases from V and 6 bases from J, with 9 bases between. The CDR3 covers 13 residues.

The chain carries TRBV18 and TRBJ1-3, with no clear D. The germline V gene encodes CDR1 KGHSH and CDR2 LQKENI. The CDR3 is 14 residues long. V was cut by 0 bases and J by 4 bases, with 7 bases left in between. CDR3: CASSPPGVGNTIYF. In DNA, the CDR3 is TGTGCCAGCTCACCACCCGGGGTCGGAAACACCATATATTTT.

DNA for the CDR3: TGTGCCAGCAGTTACTCACTAGCGGGCCAAGAGACCCAGTACTTC. This translates into CASSYSLAGQETQYF. The chain joins TRBV6-5 to TRBJ2-5; 9 bases agree with TRBD2. Per the germline V gene, CDR1 is MNHEY and CDR2 is SVGAGI. V shed 0 bases and J 1 base; nucleotides not matched to a gene: 0. The CDR3 extends over 15 amino acids.

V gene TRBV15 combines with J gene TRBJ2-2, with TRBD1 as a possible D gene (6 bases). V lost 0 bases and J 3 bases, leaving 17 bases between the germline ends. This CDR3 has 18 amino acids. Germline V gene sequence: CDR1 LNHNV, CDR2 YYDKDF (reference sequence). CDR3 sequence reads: CATSRDLRGAADTGELFF. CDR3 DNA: TGTGCCACCAGCAGAGATCTCAGGGGCGCGGCGGACACCGGGGAGCTGTTTTTT.